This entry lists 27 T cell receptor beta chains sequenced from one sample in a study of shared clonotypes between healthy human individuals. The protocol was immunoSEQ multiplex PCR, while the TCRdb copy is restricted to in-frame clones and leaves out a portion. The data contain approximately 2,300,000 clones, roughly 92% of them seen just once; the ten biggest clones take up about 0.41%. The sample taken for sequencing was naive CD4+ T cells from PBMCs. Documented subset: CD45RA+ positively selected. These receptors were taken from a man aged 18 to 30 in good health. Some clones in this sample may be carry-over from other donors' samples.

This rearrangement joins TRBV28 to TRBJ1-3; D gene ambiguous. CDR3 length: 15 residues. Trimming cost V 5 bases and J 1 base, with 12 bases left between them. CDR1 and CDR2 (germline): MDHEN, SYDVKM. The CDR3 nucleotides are TGTGCCAGCAGTCCGTCTACCCCATCTGGAAACACCATATATTTT. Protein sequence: CASSPSTPSGNTIYF.

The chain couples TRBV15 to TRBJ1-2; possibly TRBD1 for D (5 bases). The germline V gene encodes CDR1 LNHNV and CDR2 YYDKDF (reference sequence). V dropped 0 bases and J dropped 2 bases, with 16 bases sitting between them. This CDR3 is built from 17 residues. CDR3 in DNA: TGTGCCACCAGCAGAGATTCCGCGGGACTTCCGAACTATGGCTACACCTTC. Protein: CATSRDSAGLPNYGYTF.

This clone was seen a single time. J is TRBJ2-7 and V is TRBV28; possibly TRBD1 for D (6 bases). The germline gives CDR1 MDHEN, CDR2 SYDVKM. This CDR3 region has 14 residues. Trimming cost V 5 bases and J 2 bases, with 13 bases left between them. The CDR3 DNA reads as TGTGCCAGCAGTCCTCCTAGACAGGCCTACGAGCAGTACTTC. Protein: CASSPPRQAYEQYF.

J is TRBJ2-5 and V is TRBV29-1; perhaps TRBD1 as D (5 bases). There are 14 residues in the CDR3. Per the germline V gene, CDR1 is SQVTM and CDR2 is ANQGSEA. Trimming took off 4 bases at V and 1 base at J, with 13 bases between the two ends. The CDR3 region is CSVGNRLIQETQYF. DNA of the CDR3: TGCAGCGTTGGTAACAGGTTAATCCAAGAGACCCAGTACTTC.

CDR3 residues: CASSTRTGANTGELFF. CDR3 coding DNA: TGTGCCAGCAGCACACGGACAGGCGCGAACACCGGGGAGCTGTTTTTT. The gene calls are TRBV7-3 and TRBJ2-2; 7 positions match TRBD1. This CDR3 is 16 amino acids long. CDR1 is SGHTA and CDR2 is FQGTGA in the germline V gene. The junction had 6 bases not matched to a gene; V was cut back by 5 bases and J by 0 bases.

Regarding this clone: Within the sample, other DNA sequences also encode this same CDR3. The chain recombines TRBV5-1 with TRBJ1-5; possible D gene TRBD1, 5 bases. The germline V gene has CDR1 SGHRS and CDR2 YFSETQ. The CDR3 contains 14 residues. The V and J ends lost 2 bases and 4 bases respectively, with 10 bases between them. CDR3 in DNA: TGCGCCAGCAGCTTAGGGGTTGGTAATCAGCCCCAGCATTTT. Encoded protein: CASSLGVGNQPQHF.

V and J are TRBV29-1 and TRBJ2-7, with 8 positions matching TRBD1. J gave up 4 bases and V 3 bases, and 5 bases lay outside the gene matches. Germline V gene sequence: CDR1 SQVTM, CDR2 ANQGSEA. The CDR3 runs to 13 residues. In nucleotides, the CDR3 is TGCAGCGTTGATTCCCAGGGGGCATACGAGCAGTACTTC. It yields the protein CSVDSQGAYEQYF.

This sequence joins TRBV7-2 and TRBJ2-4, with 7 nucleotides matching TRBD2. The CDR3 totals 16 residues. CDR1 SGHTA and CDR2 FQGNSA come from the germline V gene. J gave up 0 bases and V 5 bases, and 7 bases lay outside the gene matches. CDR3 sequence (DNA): TGTGCCAGCAGCGGCGGGGGTTCCATAGCCAAAAACATTCAGTACTTC. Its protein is CASSGGGSIAKNIQYF. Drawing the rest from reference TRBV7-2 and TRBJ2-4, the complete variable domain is GAGVSQSPSNKVTEKGKDVELRCDPISGHTALYWYRQSLGQGLEFLIYFQGNSAPDKSGLPSDRFSAERTGGSVSTLTIQRTQQEDSAVYLCASSGGGSIAKNIQYFGAGTRLSVL.

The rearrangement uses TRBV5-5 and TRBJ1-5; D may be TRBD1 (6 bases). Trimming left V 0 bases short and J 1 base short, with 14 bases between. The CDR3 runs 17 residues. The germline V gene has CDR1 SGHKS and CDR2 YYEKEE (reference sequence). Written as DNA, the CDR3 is TGTGCCAGCAGCTTGGGGACCGGGACACCCAGCAATCAGCCCCAGCATTTT. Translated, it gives CASSLGTGTPSNQPQHF.

The CDR3 coding sequence is TGTGCCATCAGTGATCAATCAGGTTCCTACGAGCAGTACTTC. It specifies CAISDQSGSYEQYF. The chain is built from TRBV10-3 and TRBJ2-7; D uncertain. Germline CDR1 ENHRY, CDR2 SYGVKD. The CDR3 totals 14 residues. Trimming left V 3 bases short and J 1 base short, with 10 bases between.

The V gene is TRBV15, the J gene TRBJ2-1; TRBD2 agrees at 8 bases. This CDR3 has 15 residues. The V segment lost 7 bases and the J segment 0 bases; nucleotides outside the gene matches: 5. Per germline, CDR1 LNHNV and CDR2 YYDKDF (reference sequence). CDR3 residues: CATNLAGTSYNEQFF. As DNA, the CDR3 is TGTGCCACCAACCTAGCGGGTACCTCCTACAATGAGCAGTTCTTC.

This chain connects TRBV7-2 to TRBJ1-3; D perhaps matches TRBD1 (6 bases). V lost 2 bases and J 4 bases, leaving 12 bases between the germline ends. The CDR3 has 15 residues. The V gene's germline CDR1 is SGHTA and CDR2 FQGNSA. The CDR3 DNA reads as TGTGCCAGCAGCTTATACAGGGCTGCCGGAAACACCATATATTTT. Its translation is CASSLYRAAGNTIYF.

The CDR3 protein is CSAATGGAHYEQYF. DNA of the CDR3: TGCAGCGCGGCAACAGGGGGCGCCCACTACGAGCAGTACTTC. The rearrangement links TRBV29-1 to TRBJ2-7; TRBD1 aligns across 9 bases. V dropped 7 bases and J dropped 3; count of bases not matched to a gene: 10. The CDR3 is made up of 14 amino acids. CDR1 is SQVTM and CDR2 is ANQGSEA in the germline V gene.

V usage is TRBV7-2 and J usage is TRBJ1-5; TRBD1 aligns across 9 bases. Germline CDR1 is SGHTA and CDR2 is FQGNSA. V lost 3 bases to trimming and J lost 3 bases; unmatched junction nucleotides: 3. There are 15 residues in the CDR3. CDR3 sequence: CASSFTGGNNQPQHF. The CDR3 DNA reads TGTGCCAGCAGCTTCACAGGGGGCAACAATCAGCCCCAGCATTTT.

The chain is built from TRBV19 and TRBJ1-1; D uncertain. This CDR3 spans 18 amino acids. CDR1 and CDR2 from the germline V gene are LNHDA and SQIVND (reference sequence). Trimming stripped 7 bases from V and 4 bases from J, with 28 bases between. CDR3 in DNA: TGTGCCAGTACGCCCCGTTGGCAAAGGAAGATCTGGAGCACTGAAGCTTTCTTT. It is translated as CASTPRWQRKIWSTEAFF.

CDR3 amino acids: CASSFGQGGREQYF. The CDR3, as DNA: TGTGCCAGCAGCTTCGGACAGGGGGGGCGCGAGCAGTACTTC. The chain carries TRBV5-6 and TRBJ2-7; 10 bases map to TRBD1. Trimming removed 2 bases from V and 6 bases from J; junction bases left unmatched: 5. CDR1 and CDR2 from the germline V gene are SGHDT and YYEEEE. CDR3 size: 14 residues.

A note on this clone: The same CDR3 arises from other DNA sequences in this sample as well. CDR3 protein: CASSLAPSGSYNEQFF. The DNA for the CDR3 is TGCGCCAGCAGCTTGGCACCTAGCGGGAGCTACAATGAGCAGTTCTTC. This sequence joins TRBV5-1 and TRBJ2-1, with 10 bases aligning to TRBD2. The CDR3 sequence is 16 residues long. Trimming cost V 0 bases and J 3 bases; bases outside gene matches: 3. Germline V gene lookup returns CDR1 SGHRS and CDR2 YFSETQ.

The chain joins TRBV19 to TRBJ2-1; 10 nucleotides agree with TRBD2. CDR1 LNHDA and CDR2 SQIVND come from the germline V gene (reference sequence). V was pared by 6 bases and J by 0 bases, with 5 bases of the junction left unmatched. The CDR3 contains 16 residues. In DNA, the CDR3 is TGTGCCAGTAGAGGACTAGCGGTGAGCTCCTACAATGAGCAGTTCTTC. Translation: CASRGLAVSSYNEQFF. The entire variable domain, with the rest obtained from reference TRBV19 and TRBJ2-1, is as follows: DGGITQSPKYLFRKEGQNVTLSCEQNLNHDAMYWYRQDPGQGLRLIYYSQIVNDFQKGDIAEGYSVSREKKESFPLTVTSAQKNPTAFYLCASRGLAVSSYNEQFFGPGTRLTVL.

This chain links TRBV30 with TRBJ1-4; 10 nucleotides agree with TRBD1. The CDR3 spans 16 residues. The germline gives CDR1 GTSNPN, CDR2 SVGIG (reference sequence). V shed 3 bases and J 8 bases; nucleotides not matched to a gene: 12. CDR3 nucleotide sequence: TGTGCCTGGAGAGGCTCCACCGGGACAGGGGAAGAAAAACTGTTTTTT. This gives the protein CAWRGSTGTGEEKLFF.

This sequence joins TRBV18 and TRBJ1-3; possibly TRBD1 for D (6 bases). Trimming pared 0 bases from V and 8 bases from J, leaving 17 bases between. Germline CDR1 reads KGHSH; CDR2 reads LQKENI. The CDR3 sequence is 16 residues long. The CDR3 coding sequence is TGTGCCAGCTCACCACCCAACAGGGACCTTGCTGACACCATATATTTT. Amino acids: CASSPPNRDLADTIYF. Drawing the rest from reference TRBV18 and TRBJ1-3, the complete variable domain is NAGVMQNPRHLVRRRGQEARLRCSPMKGHSHVYWYRQLPEEGLKFMVYLQKENIIDESGMPKERFSAEFPKEGPSILRIQQVVRGDSAAYFCASSPPNRDLADTIYFGEGSWLTVV.

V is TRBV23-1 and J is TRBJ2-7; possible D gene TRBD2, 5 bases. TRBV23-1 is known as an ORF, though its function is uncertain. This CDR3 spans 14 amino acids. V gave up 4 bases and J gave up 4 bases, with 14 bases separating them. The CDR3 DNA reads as TGCGCCAGCAGTCCCCATCAGGACTGGTACGAGCAGTACTTC. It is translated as CASSPHQDWYEQYF.

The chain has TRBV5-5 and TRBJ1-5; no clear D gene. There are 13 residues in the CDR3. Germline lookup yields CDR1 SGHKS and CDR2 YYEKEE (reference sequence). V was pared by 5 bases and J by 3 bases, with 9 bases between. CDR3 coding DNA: TGTGCCAGCAGAGGAGCTACCAATCAGCCCCAGCATTTT. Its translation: CASRGATNQPQHF. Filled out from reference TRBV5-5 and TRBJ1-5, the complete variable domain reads DAGVTQSPTHLIKTRGQQVTLRCSPISGHKSVSWYQQVLGQGPQFIFQYYEKEERGRGNFPDRFSARQFPNYSSELNVNALLLGDSALYLCASRGATNQPQHFGDGTRLSIL.

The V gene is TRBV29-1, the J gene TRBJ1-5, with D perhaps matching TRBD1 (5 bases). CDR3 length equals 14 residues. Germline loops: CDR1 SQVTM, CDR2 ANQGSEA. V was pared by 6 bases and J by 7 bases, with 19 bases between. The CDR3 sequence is CSVQPGGVGQPQHF. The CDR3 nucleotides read TGCAGCGTGCAACCCGGGGGGGTAGGACAGCCCCAGCATTTT.

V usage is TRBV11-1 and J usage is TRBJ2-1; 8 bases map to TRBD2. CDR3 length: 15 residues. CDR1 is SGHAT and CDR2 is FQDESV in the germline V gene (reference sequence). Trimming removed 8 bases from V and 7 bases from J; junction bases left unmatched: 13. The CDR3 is CASSWERESGNEQFF. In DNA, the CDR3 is TGTGCCAGCTCCTGGGAGCGGGAGAGTGGGAATGAGCAGTTCTTC.

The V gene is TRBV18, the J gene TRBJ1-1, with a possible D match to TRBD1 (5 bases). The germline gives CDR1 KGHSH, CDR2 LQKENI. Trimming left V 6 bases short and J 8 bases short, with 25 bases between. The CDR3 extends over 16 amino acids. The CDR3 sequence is CASSPQGAANTKEAFF. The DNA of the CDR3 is TGTGCCAGCTCCCCCCAAGGGGCAGCAAATACGAAAGAAGCTTTCTTT.

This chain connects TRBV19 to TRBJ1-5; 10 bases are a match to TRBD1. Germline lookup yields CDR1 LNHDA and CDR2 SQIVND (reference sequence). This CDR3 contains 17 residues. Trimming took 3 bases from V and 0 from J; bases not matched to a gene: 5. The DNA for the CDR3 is TGTGCCAGTAGTATGGGACAGGGGACTTATAGCAATCAGCCCCAGCATTTT. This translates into CASSMGQGTYSNQPQHF.

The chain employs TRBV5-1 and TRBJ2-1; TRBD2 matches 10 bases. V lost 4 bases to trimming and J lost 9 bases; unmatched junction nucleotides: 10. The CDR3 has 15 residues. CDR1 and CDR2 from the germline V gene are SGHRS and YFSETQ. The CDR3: CASSPVAGGAGEQFF. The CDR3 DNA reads TGCGCCAGCAGCCCAGTAGCGGGAGGAGCCGGTGAGCAGTTCTTC.